Listed below are T cell receptor beta chains from one sample, sequenced in a study of T-cell reconstitution after alpha-beta-depleted transplantation in children. TCRdb itself ran the PCR reads through MiXCR, one entry per CDR3 protein. The data show 400,000 to 550,000 distinct CDR3 sequences, with about 10% seen just once and 2% to 2.5% held by the top ten. The sequenced sample was PBMCs, obtained before TCRalphabeta/CD19-depleted stem cell transplant. The receptor source for this set is a child aged 2-15 years with inherited bone marrow failure, due to receive a stem cell transplant. The CDR3 runs from the conserved cysteine through the conserved F or W. D genes are given only for firm matches. Not all rows give a size; the values are once, few, many and, for expanded clones, a class.

length: 13; V: TRBV7-9; size: many; D: NA; J: TRBJ2-3; DNA: TGTGCCAGCGCGCCAGTTAGCACAGATACGCAGTATTTT; CDR3: CASAPVSTDTQYF
length: 17; V: TRBV4-3; size: NA; D: NA; J: TRBJ1-2; DNA: TGCGCCAGCAGCCAAGTCTCTCAAGGGGGGAGCGACTATGGCTACACCTTC; CDR3: CASSQVSQGGSDYGYTF
length: 14; V: TRBV6-1; size: few; D: NA; J: TRBJ1-4; DNA: TGTGCCAGCAAGAGACGGACCGAGAATGAAAAACTGTTTTTT; CDR3: CASKRRTENEKLFF
length: 10; V: TRBV29-1; size: many; D: NA; J: TRBJ2-7; DNA: TGCAGCGTTGTTAAGGGCGAGCAGTACTTC; CDR3: CSVVKGEQYF
length: 15; V: TRBV7-9; size: many; D: NA; J: TRBJ1-1; DNA: TGTGCCAGCAGCTTACCGGTACCGACGAACACTGAAGCTTTCTTT; CDR3: CASSLPVPTNTEAFF
length: 15; V: TRBV9; size: many; D: TRBD2; J: TRBJ2-7; DNA: TGTGCCAGCAGCCCGCTAGCGGGAGGGCCAAGCGAGCAGTACTTC; CDR3: CASSPLAGGPSEQYF
length: 13; V: TRBV5-1; size: few; D: NA; J: TRBJ1-2; DNA: TGCGCCAGCAGCTTGTCGAGGGACTATGGCTACACCTTC; CDR3: CASSLSRDYGYTF
length: 15; V: TRBV4-1; size: many; D: TRBD1; J: TRBJ2-7; DNA: TGCGCCAGCAGCCAAGATACAGGGGTAACCTACGAGCAGTACTTC; CDR3: CASSQDTGVTYEQYF
length: 14; V: TRBV27; size: many; D: NA; J: TRBJ2-7; DNA: TGTGCCAGCAGTTGGGGTCGCGGGATCGACGAGCAGTACTTC; CDR3: CASSWGRGIDEQYF
length: 11; V: TRBV6-2/TRBV6-3; size: few; D: NA; J: TRBJ1-5; DNA: TGTGCCAGCAGCCACGGGCATCCCCAGCATTTT; CDR3: CASSHGHPQHF
length: 15; V: TRBV24-1; size: many; D: TRBD1; J: TRBJ2-1; DNA: TGTGCCACCAGTGATTCCGGACAGGACTGGTATGAGCAGTTCTTC; CDR3: CATSDSGQDWYEQFF